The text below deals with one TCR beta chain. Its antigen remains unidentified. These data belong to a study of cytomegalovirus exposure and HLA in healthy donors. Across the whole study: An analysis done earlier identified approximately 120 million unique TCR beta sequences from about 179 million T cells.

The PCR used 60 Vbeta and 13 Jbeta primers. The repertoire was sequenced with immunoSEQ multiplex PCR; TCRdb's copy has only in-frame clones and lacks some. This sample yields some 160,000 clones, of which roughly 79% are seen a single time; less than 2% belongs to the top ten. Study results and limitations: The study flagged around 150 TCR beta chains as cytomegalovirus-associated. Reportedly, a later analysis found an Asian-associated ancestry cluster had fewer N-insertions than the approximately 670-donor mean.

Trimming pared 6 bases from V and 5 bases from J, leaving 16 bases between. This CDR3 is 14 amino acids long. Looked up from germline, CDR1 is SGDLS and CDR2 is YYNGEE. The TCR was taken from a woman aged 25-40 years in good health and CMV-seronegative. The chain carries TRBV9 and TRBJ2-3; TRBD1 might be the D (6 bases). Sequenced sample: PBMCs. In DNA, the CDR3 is TGTGCCAGCAACTTTGAGTGGGGGCGAGATACGCAGTATTTT. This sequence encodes CASNFEWGRDTQYF.